This TCR beta chain emerged from a study of shared clonotypes between healthy human individuals. General study results and limits: Across a handful of donors, naive CD4 shared 5% to 6%, naive CD8 3.5% to 4%, memory CD4 roughly 2.4%, memory CD8 about 0.38%.

This CDR3 has 15 amino acids. The V and J ends lost 5 bases and 5 bases respectively, with 18 bases between them. From germline, CDR1 is LNHNV and CDR2 YYDKDF (reference sequence). Sequenced by immunoSEQ multiplex PCR; TCRdb stores in-frame clones only, minus some. Counted here are over a million clones, approximately 80% occurring once; the ten biggest clones make up 0.52%. Comments on this clone: Its antigen is as yet unknown.

V is TRBV15 and J is TRBJ2-5, with D possibly being TRBD1 (6 bases). The sequence derives from a man between 18 and 35 years old in good health. Some clones in this sample may be carry-over from other donors' samples. Sequencing input: memory CD4+ T cells from PBMCs. Subset of the sample: CD45RA-negative fraction. CDR3 nucleotide sequence: TGTGCCACCAGCCCCCCTCAAAGGGGGTTGGAGACCCAGTACTTC. Amino acid sequence: CATSPPQRGLETQYF.